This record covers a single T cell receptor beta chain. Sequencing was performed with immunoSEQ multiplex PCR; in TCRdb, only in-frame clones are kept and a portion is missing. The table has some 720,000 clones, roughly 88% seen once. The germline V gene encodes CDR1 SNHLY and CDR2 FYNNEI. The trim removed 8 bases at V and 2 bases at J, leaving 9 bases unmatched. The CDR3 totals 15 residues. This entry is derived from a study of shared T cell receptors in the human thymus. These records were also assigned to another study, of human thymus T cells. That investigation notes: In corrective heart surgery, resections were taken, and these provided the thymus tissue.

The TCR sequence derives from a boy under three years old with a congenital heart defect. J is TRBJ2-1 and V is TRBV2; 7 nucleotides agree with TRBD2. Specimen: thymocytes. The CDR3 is CASCRAGDTYNEQFF. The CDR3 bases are TGTGCCAGCTGCCGCGCGGGAGACACCTACAATGAGCAGTTCTTC.